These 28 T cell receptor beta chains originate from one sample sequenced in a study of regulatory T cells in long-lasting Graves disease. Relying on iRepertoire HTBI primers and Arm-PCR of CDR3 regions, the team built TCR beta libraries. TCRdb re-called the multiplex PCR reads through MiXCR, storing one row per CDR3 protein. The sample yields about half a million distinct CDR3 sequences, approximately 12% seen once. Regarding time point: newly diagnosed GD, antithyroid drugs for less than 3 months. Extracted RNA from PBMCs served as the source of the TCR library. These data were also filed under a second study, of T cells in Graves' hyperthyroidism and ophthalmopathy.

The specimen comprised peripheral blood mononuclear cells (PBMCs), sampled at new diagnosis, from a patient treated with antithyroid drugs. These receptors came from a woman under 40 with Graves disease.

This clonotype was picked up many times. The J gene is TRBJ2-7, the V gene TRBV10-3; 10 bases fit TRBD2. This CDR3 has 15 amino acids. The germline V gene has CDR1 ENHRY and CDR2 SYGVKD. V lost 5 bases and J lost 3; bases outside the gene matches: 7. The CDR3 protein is CAISNLAGAYYEQYF. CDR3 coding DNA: TGTGCCATCAGTAACCTAGCGGGAGCGTACTACGAGCAGTACTTC.

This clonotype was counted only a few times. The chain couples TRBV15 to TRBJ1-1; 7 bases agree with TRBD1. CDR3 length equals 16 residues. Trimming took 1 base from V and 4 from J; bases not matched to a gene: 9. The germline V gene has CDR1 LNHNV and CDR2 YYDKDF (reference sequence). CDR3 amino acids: CATSRGQGWLGTEAFF. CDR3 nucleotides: TGTGCCACCAGCAGAGGACAGGGTTGGCTGGGCACTGAAGCTTTCTTT.

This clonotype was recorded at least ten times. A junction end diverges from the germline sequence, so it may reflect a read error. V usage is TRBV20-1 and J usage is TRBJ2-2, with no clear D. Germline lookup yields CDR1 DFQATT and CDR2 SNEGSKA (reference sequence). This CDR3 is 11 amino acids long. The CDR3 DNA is TGCAGTGCGACGAATACCGGGGAGCTGTTTTTT. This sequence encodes CSATNTGELFF.

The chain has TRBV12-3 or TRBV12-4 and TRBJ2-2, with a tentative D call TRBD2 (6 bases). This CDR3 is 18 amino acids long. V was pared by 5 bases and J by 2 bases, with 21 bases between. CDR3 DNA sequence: TGTGCCAGCAGTGATCCCCGGGGTAGCGGAGTAAACACCGGGGAGCTGTTTTTT. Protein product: CASSDPRGSGVNTGELFF.

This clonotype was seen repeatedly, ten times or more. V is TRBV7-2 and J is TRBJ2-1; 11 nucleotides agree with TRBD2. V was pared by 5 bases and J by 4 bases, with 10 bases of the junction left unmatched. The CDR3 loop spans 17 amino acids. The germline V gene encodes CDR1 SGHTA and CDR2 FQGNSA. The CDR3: CASSPYPGTSGYNEQFF. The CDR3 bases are TGTGCCAGCAGCCCCTACCCCGGGACTAGCGGATACAATGAGCAGTTCTTC.

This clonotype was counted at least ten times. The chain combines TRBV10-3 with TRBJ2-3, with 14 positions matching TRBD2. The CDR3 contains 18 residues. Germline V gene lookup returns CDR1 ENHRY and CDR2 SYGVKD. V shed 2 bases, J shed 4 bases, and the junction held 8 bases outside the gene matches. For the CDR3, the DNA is TGTGCCATCAGTGAGGCCCTCGGACTAGCGGGAGGTCCAGATACGCAGTATTTT. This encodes CAISEALGLAGGPDTQYF.

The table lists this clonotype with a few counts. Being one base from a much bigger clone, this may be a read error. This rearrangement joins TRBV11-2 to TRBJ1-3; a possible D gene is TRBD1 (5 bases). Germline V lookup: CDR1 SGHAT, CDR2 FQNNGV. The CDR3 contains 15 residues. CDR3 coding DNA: TGTGCCAGCAGCTTAGCTGGGGCAAGGGGAAACACCGTATATTTT. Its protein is CASSLAGARGNTVYF.

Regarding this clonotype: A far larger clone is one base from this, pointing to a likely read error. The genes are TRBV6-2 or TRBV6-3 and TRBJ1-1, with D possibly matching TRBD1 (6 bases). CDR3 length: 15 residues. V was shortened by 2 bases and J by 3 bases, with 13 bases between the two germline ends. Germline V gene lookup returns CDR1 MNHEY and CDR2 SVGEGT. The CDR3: CASSYPGAGDTEAFF. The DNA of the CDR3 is TGTGCCAGCAGTTACCCAGGGGCGGGGGACACTGAAGCTTTCTTT.

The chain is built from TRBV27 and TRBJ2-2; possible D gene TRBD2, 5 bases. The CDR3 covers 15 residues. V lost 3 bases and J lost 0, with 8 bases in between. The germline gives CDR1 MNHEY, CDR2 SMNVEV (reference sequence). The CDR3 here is CASSFLATNTGELFF. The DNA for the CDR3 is TGTGCCAGCAGTTTTTTAGCGACGAACACCGGGGAGCTGTTTTTT.

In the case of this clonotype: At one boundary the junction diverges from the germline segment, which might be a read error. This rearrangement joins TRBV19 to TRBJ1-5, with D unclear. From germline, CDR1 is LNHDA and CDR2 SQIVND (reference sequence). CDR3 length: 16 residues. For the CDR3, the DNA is TGTACCAGTAGTCCCCCCCGGTGGCGGGGTAAGGAGCCCCAGCATTTT. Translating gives CTSSPPRWRGKEPQHF.

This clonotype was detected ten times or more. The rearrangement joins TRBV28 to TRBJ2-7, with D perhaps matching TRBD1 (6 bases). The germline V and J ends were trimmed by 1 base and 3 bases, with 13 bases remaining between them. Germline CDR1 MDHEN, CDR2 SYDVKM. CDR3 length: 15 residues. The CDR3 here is CASSLYRDTSYEQYF. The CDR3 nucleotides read TGTGCCAGCAGTTTATACCGGGACACCAGCTACGAGCAGTACTTC.

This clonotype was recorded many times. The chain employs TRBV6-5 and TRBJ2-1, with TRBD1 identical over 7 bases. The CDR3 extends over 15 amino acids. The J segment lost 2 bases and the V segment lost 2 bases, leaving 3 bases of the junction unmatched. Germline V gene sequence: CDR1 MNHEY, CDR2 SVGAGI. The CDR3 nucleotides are TGTGCCAGCAGTTACCGGGACAGAACCTACAATGAGCAGTTCTTC. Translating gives CASSYRDRTYNEQFF.

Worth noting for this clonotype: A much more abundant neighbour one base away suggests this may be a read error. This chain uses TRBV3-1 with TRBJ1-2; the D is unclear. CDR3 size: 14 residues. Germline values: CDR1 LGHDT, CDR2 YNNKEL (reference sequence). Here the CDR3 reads CARSQDESGRGYTF. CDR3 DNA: TGTGCCAGGAGCCAAGACGAATCAGGCCGCGGCTACACCTTC. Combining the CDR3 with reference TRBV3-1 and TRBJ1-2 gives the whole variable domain DTAVSQTPKYLVTQMGNDKSIKCEQNLGHDTMYWYKQDSKKFLKIMFSYNNKELIINETVPNRFSPKSPDKAHLNLHINSLELGDSAVYFCARSQDESGRGYTFGSGTRLTVV.

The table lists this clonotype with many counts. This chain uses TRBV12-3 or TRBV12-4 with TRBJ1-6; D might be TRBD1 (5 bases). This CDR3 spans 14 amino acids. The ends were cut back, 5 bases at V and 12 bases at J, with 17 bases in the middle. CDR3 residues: CASSPWDGREPLHF. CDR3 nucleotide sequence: TGTGCCAGCAGTCCCTGGGACGGACGGGAACCCCTCCACTTT.

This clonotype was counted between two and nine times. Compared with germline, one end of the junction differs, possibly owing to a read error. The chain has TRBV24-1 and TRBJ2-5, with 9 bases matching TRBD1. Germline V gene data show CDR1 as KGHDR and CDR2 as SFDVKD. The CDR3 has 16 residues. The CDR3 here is CVTSDHGTGRRETQYF. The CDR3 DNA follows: TGTGTCACCAGTGACCATGGGACAGGGCGACGGGAGACCCAGTACTTC.

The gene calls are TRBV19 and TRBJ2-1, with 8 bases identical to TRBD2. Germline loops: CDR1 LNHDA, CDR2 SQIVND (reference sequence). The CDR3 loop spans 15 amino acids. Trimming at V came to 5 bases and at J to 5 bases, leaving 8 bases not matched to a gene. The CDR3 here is CASSLTAGAHNEQFF. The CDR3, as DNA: TGTGCCAGTAGTTTAACAGCGGGAGCTCACAATGAGCAGTTCTTC.

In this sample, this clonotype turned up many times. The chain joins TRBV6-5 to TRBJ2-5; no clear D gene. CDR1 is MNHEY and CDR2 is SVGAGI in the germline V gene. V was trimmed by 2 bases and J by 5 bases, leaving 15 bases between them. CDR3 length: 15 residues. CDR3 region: CASSYPNSAVETQYF. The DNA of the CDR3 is TGTGCCAGCAGTTACCCAAACTCCGCGGTGGAGACCCAGTACTTC.

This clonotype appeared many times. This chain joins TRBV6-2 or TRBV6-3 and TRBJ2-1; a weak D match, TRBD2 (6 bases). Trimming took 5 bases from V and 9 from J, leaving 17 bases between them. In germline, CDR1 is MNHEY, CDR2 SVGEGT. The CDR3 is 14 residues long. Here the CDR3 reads CASSEGAGPGEQFF. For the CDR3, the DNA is TGTGCCAGCAGTGAAGGTGCGGGACCCGGTGAGCAGTTCTTC.

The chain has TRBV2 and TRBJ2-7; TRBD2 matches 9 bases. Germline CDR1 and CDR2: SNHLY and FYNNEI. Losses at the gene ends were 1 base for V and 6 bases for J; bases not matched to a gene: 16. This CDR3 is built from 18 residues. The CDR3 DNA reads TGTGCCAGCAGTGAAGTGACTAGCGGAGTGGGAGTCTTGAGCGAGCAGTACTTC. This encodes CASSEVTSGVGVLSEQYF.

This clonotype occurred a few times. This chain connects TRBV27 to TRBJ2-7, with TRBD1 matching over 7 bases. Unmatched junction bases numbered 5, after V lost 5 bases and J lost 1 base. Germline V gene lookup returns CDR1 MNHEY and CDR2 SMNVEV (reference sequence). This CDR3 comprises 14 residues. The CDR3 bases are TGTGCCAGCAGTCAACAGGGGACATCCTACGAGCAGTACTTC. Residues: CASSQQGTSYEQYF.

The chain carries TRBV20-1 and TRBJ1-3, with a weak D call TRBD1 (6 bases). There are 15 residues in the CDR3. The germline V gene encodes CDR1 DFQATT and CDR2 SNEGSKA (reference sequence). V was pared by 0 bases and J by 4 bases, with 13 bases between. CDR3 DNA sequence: TGCAGTGCTAGAGATATCGGACAGCCCGGAAACACCATATATTTT. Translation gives CSARDIGQPGNTIYF.

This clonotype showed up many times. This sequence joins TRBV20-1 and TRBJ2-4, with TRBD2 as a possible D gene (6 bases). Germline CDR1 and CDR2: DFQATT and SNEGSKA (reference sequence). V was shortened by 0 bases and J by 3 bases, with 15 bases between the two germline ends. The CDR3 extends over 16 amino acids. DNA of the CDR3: TGCAGTGCTAGAGATGGGGAGGCGGGCGTCAAAAACATTCAGTACTTC. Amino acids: CSARDGEAGVKNIQYF.

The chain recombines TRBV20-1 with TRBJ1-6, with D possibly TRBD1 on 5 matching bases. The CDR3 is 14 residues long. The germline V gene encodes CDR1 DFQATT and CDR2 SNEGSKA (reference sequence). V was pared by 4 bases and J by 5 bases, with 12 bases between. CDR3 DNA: TGCAGTGCTACAGGGTCTCTGAATAATTCACCCCTCCACTTT. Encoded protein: CSATGSLNNSPLHF.

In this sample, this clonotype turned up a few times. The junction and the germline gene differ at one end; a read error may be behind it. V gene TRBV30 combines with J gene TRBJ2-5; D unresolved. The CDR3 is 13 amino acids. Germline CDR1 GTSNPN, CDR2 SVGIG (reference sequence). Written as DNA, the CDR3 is TGTGCCTGGAGTGTATTTGCCCAAAAGACCCAGTACTTC. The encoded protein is CAWSVFAQKTQYF.

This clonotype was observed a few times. The CDR3 protein is CASSQNRGDEQYF. CDR3 nucleotides: TGTGCCAGCAGCCAGAACAGGGGGGATGAGCAGTACTTC. The rearrangement joins TRBV5-6 to TRBJ2-3, with 8 bases that match TRBD1. The end of the DNA aligns better with TRBJ2-7, so the J call may be wrong. The CDR3 runs to 13 residues. Germline V CDR1 and CDR2: SGHDT, YYEEEE.

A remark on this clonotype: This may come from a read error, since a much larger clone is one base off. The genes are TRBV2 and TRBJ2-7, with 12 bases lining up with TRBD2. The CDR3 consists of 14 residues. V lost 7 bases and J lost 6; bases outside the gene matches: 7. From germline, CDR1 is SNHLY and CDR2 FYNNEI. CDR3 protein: CASTLLAGGLEQYF. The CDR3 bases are TGTGCCAGCACCCTACTAGCGGGAGGTCTCGAGCAGTACTTC.

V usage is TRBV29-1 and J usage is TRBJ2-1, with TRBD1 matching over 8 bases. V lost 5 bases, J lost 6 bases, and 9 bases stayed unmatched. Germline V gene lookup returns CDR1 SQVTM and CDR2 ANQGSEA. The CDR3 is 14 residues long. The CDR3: CSVPFRGPGNEQFF. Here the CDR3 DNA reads TGCAGCGTTCCCTTCAGGGGGCCGGGCAATGAGCAGTTCTTC.

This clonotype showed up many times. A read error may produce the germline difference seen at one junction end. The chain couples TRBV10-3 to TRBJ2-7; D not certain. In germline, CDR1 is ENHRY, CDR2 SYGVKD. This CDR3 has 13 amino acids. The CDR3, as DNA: TGTGCCATCAGCCACCTCCCCTCCGACGAGCAGTACTTC. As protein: CAISHLPSDEQYF.